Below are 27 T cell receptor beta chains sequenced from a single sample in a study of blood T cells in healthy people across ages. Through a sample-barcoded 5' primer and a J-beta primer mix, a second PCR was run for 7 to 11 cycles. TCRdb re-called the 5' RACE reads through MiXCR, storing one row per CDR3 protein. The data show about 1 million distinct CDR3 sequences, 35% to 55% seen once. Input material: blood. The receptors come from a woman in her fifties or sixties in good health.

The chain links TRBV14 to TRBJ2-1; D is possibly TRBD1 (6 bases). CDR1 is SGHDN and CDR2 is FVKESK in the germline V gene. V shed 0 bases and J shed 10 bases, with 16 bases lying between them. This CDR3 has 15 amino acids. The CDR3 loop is CASSQEGAHSYEQFF. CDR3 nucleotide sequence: TGTGCCAGCAGCCAAGAGGGGGCCCACTCCTACGAGCAGTTCTTC.

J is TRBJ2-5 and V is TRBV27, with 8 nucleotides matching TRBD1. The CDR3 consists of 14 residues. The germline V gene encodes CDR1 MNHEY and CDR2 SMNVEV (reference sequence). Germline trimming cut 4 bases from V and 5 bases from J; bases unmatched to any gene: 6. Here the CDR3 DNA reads TGTGCCAGCAGTTCACCGACAGGGGATGAGACCCAGTACTTC. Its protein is CASSSPTGDETQYF.

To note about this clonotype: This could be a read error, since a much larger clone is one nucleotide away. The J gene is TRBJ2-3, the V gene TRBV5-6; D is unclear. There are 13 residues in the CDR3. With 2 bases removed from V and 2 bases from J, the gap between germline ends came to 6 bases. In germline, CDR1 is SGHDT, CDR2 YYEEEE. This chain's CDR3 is CASSLTNTDTQYF. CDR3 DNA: TGTGCCAGCAGCTTAACTAACACAGATACGCAGTATTTT.

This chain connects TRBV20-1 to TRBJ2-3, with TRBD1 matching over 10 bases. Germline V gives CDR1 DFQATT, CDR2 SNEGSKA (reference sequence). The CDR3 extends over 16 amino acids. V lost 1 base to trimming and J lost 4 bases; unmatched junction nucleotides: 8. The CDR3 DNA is TGCAGTGCTAGAGTTAGACAGGGGGCAGCCCCAGATACGCAGTATTTT. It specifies CSARVRQGAAPDTQYF.

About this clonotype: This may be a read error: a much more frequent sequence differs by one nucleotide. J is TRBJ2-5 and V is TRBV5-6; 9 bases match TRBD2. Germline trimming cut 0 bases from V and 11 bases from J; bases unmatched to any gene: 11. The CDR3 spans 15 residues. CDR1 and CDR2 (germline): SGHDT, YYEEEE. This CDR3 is CASSLVGLAFDEQYF. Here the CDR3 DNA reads TGTGCCAGCAGCTTGGTCGGACTAGCGTTTGATGAGCAGTACTTC.

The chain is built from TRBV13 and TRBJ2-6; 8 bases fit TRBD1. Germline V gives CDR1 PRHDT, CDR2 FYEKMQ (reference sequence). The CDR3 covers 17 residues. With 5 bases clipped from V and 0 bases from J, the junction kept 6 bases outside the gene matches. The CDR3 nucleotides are TGTGCCAGCAGCGGACAGGGAGTGAGCTCTGGGGCCAACGTCCTGACTTTC. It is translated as CASSGQGVSSGANVLTF. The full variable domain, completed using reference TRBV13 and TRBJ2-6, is AAGVIQSPRHLIKEKRETATLKCYPIPRHDTVYWYQQGPGQDPQFLISFYEKMQSDKGSIPDRFSAQQFSDYHSELNMSSLELGDSALYFCASSGQGVSSGANVLTFGAGSRLTVL.

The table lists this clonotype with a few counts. DNA for the CDR3: TGCGCCAGCAGCTTGAACGAGGAGCAGTACTTC. The encoded protein is CASSLNEEQYF. This chain joins TRBV5-1 and TRBJ2-7; D gene unclear. Germline assignment: CDR1 SGHRS and CDR2 YFSETQ. CDR3 length equals 11 residues. V was cut by 1 base and J by 7 bases, with 6 bases left in between. Full variable domain (rest looked up from reference TRBV5-1 and TRBJ2-7): KAGVTQTPRYLIKTRGQQVTLSCSPISGHRSVSWYQQTPGQGLQFLFEYFSETQRNKGNFPGRFSGRQFSNSRSEMNVSTLELGDSALYLCASSLNEEQYFGPGTRLTVT.

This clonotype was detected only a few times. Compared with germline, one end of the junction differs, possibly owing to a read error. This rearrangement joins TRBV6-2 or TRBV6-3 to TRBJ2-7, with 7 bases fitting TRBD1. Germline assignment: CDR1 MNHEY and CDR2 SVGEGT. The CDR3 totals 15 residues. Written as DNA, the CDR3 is TGTGCCAGCAGTAACTCCGGGACAGTCTCTCGCGAGCAGTACTTC. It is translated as CASSNSGTVSREQYF.

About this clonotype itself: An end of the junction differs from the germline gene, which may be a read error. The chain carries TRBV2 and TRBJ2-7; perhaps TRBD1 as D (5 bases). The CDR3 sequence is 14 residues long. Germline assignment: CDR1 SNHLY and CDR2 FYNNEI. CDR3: CVSSAQGFSYEQYF. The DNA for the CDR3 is TGTGTCAGCAGTGCCCAGGGATTCTCCTACGAGCAGTACTTC.

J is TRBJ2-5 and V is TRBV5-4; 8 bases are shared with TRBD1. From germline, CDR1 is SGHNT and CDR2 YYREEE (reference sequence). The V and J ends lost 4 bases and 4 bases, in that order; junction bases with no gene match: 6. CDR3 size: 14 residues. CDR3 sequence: CASSTGGTGETQYF. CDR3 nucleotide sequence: TGTGCCAGCAGCACCGGCGGGACAGGAGAGACCCAGTACTTC.

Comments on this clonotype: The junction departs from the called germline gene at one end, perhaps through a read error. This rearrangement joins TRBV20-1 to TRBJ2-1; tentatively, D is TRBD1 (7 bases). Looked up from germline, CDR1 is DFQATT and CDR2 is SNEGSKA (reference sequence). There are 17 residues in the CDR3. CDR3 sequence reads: CSARPYAQGGLYNERFF. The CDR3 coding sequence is TGCAGTGCTAGACCTTACGCCCAGGGGGGACTCTACAATGAGCGGTTCTTC.

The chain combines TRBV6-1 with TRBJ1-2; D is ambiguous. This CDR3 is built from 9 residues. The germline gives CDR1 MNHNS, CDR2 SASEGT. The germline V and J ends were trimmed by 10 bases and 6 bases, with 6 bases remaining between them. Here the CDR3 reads CAIRDGYTF. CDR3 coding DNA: TGTGCCATCAGAGATGGCTACACCTTC.

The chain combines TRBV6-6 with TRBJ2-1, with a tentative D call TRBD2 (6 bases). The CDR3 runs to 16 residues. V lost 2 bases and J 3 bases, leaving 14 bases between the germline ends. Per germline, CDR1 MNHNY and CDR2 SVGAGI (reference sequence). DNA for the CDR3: TGTGCCAGCAGTTACCCGACTCTAGCGAGCTACAATGAGCAGTTCTTC. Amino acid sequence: CASSYPTLASYNEQFF.

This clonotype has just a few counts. CDR3 nucleotides: TGTGCCAGCAGCTTAGCTGTCAAGGAGCAGTTCTTC. Translating it yields CASSLAVKEQFF. The V and J genes are TRBV7-6 and TRBJ2-1; no definite D call. Between the trimmed V and J ends, which lost 0 bases and 10 bases, there was a span of 7 bases. This CDR3 has 12 residues. The germline CDR1 and CDR2 sequences are SGHVS and FNYEAQ.

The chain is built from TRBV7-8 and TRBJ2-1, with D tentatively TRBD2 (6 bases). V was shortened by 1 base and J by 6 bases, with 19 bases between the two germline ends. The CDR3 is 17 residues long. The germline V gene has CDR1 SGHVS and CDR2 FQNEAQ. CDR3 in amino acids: CASSLVSSGPSGNEQFF. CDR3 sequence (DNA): TGTGCCAGCAGCTTAGTGTCGAGCGGGCCAAGTGGCAATGAGCAGTTCTTC. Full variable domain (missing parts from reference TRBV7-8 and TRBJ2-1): GAGVSQSPRYKVAKRGQDVALRCDPISGHVSLFWYQQALGQGPEFLTYFQNEAQLDKSGLPSDRFFAERPEGSVSTLKIQRTQQEDSAVYLCASSLVSSGPSGNEQFFGPGTRLTVL.

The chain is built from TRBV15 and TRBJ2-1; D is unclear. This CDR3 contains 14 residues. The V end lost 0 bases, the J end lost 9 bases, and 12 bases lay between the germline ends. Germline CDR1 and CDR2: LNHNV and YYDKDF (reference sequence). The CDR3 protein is CATSREVLVAEQFF. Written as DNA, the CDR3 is TGTGCCACCAGCAGAGAGGTCCTAGTGGCTGAGCAGTTCTTC.

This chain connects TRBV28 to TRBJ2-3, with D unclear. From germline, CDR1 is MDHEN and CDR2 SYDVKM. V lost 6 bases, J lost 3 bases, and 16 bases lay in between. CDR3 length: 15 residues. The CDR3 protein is CASSRSWQLTDTQYF. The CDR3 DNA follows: TGTGCCAGCAGCCGATCATGGCAGCTAACAGATACGCAGTATTTT. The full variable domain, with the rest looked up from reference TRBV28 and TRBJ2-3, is DVKVTQSSRYLVKRTGEKVFLECVQDMDHENMFWYRQDPGLGLRLIYFSYDVKMKEKGDIPEGYSVSREKKERFSLILESASTNQTSMYLCASSRSWQLTDTQYFGPGTRLTVL.

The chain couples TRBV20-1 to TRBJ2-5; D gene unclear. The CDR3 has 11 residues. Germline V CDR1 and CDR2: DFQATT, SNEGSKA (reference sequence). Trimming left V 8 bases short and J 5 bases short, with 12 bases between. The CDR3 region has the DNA TGCAGTCATATCCAGTTCGAGACCCAGTACTTC. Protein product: CSHIQFETQYF.

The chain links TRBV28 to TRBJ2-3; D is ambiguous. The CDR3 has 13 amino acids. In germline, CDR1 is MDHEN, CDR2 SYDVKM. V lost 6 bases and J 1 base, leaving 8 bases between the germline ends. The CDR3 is CASRGPGTDTQYF. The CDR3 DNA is TGTGCCAGCAGGGGTCCGGGCACAGATACGCAGTATTTT.

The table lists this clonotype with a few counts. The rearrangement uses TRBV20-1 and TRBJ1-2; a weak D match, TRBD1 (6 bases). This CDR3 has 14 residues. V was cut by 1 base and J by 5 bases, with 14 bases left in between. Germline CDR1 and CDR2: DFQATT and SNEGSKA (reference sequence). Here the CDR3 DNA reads TGCAGTGCTAGAGTTCAGGGGTTTGGGTATGGCTACACCTTC. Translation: CSARVQGFGYGYTF.

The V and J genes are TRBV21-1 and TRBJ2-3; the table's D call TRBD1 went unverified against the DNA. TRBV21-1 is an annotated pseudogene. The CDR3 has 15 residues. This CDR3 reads CASSKRTGGTDTQYF. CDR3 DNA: TGTGCCAGCAGCAAAAGGACAGGGGGCACAGATACGCAGTATTTT.

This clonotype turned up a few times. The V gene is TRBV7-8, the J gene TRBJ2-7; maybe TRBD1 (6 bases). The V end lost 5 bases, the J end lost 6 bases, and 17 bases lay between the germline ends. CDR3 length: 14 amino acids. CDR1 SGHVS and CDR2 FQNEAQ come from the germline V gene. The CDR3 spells CASSPGTLPGEQYF. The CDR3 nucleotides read TGTGCCAGCAGCCCCGGGACACTACCCGGCGAGCAGTACTTC.

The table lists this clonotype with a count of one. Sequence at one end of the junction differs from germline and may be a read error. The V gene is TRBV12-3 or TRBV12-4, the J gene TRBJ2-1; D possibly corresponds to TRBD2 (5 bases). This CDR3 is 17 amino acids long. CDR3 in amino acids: CAGSLALRPGSYNEQFF. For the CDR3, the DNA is TGTGCCGGCAGTTTAGCCCTGAGGCCGGGGTCCTACAATGAGCAGTTCTTC.

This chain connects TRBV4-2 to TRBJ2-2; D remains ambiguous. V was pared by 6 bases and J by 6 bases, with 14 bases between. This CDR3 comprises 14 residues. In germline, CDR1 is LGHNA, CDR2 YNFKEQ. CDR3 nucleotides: TGTGCCAGCAGGCCTCTCGGTGGCGCCGGGGAGCTGTTTTTT. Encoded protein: CASRPLGGAGELFF.

CDR3 DNA: TGTGCCAGCAGTGAAACAGGGGGCACCTATGGCTACACCTTC. It encodes CASSETGGTYGYTF. The chain combines TRBV2 with TRBJ1-2, with TRBD1 matching 9 bases. V lost 2 bases, J lost 4 bases, and 2 bases stayed unmatched. CDR1 and CDR2 (germline): SNHLY, FYNNEI. The CDR3 contains 14 residues.

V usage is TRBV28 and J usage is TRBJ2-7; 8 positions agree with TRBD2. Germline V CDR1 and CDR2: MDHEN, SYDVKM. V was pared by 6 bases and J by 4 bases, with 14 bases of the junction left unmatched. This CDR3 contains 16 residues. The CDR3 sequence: CASSPPWSGSEYEQYF. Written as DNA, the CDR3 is TGTGCCAGCAGCCCTCCGTGGAGCGGGAGTGAATACGAGCAGTACTTC.

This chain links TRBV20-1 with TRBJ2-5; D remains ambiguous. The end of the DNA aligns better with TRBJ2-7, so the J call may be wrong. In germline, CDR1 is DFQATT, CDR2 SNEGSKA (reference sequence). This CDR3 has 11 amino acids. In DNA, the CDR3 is TGCAGTGCTCTTTACCAATACGAGCAGTACTTC. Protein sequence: CSALYQYEQYF.